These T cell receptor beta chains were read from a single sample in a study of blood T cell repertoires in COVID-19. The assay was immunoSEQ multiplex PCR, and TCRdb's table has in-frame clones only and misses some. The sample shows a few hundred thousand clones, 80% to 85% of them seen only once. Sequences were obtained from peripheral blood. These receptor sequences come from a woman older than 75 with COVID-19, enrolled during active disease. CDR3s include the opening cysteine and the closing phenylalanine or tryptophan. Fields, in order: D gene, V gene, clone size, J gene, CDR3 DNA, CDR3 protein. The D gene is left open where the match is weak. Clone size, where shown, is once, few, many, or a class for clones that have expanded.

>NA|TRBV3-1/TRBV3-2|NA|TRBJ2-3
TGTGCCAGCAGCCAAGAAAAGGAGGGTACGCAGTATTTT
CASSQEKEGTQYF
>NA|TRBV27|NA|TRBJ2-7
TGTGCCAGCAGCCACCCCGGGGATACCTACGAGCAGTACTTC
CASSHPGDTYEQYF
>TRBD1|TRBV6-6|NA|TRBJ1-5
TGTGCCAGCAGTTACAGGGGGCGGGAGCCCCAGCATTTT
CASSYRGREPQHF
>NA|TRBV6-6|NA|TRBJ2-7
TGTGCCAGCAGTCCGACCGGAGCCCACTACGAGCAGTACTTC
CASSPTGAHYEQYF
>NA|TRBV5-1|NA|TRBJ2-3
TGCGCCAGCAGCTCTAGCTGGAACACAGATACGCAGTATTTT
CASSSSWNTDTQYF
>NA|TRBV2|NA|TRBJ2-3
TGTGCCAGCGGCGGGGCGGGAGATACGCAGTATTTT
CASGGAGDTQYF
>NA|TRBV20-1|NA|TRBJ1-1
TGCAGTGCTGAGGGTCGGAGGGAAGCTTTCTTT
CSAEGRREAFF
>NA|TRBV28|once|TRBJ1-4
TGTGCCAGCAGTTTACAGGGCAAGGTTGAAAAACTGTTTTTT
CASSLQGKVEKLFF
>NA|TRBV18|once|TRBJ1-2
TGTGCCAGCTCACCGGGGACTGCTAACTATGGCTACACCTTC
CASSPGTANYGYTF
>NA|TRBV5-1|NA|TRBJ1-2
TGCGCCAGCAGCTTGGAGGGCGGGGATTATGGCTACACCTTC
CASSLEGGDYGYTF
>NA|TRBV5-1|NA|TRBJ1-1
TGCGCCAGCAGCCCGCGTTGGAGGTCCGATGAAGCTTTCTTT
CASSPRWRSDEAFF
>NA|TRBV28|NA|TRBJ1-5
TGTGCCAGCAATTCGAGGGCCGGGAATCAGCCCCAGCATTTT
CASNSRAGNQPQHF
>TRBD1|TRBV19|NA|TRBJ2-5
TGTGCCAGTAGTACCGTGGGACAGGGGATACAAGAGACCCAGTACTTC
CASSTVGQGIQETQYF
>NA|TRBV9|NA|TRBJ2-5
TGTGCCAGCAGCGTAGGGAGGGAAGAGACCCAGTACTTC
CASSVGREETQYF
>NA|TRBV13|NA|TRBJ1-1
TGTGCCAGCAGCTTACCCAGGGGCGCCGGGAGGGCTTTCTTT
CASSLPRGAGRAFF
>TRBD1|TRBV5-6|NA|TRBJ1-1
TGTGCCAGCAGCGATGGGACAGGGGGAGGGGACACTGAAGCTTTCTTT
CASSDGTGGGDTEAFF
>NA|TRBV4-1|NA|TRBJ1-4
TGCGCCAGCACGCAGCACGGGGGGACTAATGAAAAACTGTTTTTT
CASTQHGGTNEKLFF
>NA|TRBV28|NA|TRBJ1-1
TGTGCCACCGCCCTAGACACTGAAGCTTTCTTT
CATALDTEAFF
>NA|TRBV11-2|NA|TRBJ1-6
TGTGCCAGCAGCGGCGATCAGGGCTATAATTCACCCCTCCACTTT
CASSGDQGYNSPLHF
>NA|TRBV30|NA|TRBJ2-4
TGTGCCTGGAGTGTACAAGTACCAAAAAACATTCAGTACTTC
CAWSVQVPKNIQYF
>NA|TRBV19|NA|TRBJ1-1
TGTGCCAGTAGTATACTGGACAGAAGAGTCACTGAAGCTTTCTTT
CASSILDRRVTEAFF
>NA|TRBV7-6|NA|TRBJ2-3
TGTGCCAGCAGCTTAGCGCCGGCGACTAGCACAGATACGCAGTATTTT
CASSLAPATSTDTQYF
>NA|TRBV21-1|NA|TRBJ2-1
TGTGCCAGCAGCAATACCAGCGGCCACACCTCCTACAATGAGCAGTTCTTC
CASSNTSGHTSYNEQFF
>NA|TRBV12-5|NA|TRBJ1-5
TGTGCTAGTGGTTTTGGAGGCAATCAGCCCCAGCATTTT
CASGFGGNQPQHF
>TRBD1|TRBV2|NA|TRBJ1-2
TGTGCCAGCAGCAGGGGGTATGGCTACACCTTC
CASSRGYGYTF
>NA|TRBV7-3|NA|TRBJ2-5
TGTGCCAGCAGCTTACGCGGGGGCCCGGAGACCCAGTACTTC
CASSLRGGPETQYF
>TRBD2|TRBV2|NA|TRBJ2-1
TGTGCCAGCAGTGAATACGGCGCGGGGGGGCCTCGCAATGAGCAGTTCTTC
CASSEYGAGGPRNEQFF
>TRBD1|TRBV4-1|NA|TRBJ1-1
TGCGCCAGCAGCCAAGCCCAGGGGGGTTGGACAGGAACTGAAGCTTTCTTT
CASSQAQGGWTGTEAFF
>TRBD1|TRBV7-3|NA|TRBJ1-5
TGTGCCAGCAGCTACCGGGACAGGAATCAGCCCCAGCATTTT
CASSYRDRNQPQHF
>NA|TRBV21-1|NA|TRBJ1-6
TGTGCCAGCAGCAAACGACAGGGACAGCGGACAAATTCACCCCTCCACTTT
CASSKRQGQRTNSPLHF
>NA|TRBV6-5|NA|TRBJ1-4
TGTGCCAGCCTCCACTATTTAGGTCAAGAAAAACTGTTTTTT
CASLHYLGQEKLFF
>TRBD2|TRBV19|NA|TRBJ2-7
TGTGCCAGTAGTGCTTGGACCGGGGAGGGGTCCTACGAGCAGTACTTC
CASSAWTGEGSYEQYF
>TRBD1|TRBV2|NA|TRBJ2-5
TGTGCCAGCAGACCCACAGGGGGATTGGAGACCCAGTACTTC
CASRPTGGLETQYF
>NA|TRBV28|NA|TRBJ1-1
TGTGCCAGCAGTACTTCAGGGCGGACTGAAGCTTTCTTT
CASSTSGRTEAFF
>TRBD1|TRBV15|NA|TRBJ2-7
TGTGCCACCAGCAGAAACCGGGACAGGGGCGAGCAGTACTTC
CATSRNRDRGEQYF
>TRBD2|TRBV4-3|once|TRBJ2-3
TGCGCCAGCAGCCAAGATTACACAACCGCTAGCGGAAGCACAGATACGCAGTATTTT
CASSQDYTTASGSTDTQYF
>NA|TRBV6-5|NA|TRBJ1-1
TGTGCCAGCACGAAGGAGGGGATAAACACTGAAGCTTTCTTT
CASTKEGINTEAFF
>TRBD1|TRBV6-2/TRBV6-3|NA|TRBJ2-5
TGTGCCAGCAGTTACCTCCGGACAGGGGGAGAGACCCAGTACTTC
CASSYLRTGGETQYF
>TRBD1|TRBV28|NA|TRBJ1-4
TGTGCCAGCATTACAGCCGGGACAGGGAATGAAAAACTGTTTTTT
CASITAGTGNEKLFF
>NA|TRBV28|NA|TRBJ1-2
TGTGCCAGCAGTTTAAGTCCCGCGGAGGGAAAGGGCTACACCTTC
CASSLSPAEGKGYTF
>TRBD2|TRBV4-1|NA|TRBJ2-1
TGCGCCAGCAGCCACGGACTAGCGGGGTACAATGAGCAGTTCTTC
CASSHGLAGYNEQFF
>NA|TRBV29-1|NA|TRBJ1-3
TGCAGCGTTGAAATGGGCGTTAACTCTGGAAACACCATATATTTT
CSVEMGVNSGNTIYF
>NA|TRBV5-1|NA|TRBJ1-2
TGCGCCAGCAGCCCCGAGGAGGTTTATGGCTACACCTTC
CASSPEEVYGYTF
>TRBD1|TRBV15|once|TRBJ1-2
TGTGCCACCAGCAGAGGGAAGGGGGCTGCTAGCTATGGCTACACCTTC
CATSRGKGAASYGYTF
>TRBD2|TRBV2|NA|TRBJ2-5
TGTGCCAGCAGTGAAGCGCTTATACTAGCGGGAGTATTGGAGACCCAGTACTTC
CASSEALILAGVLETQYF
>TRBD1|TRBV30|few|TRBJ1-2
TGTGCCTGGAGTGTTGGCAGGGGGCTTGGCTACACCTTC
CAWSVGRGLGYTF
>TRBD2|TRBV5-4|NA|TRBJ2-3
TGTGCCAGCGGCGTAGCGGGAGGGCAAGATACGCAGTATTTT
CASGVAGGQDTQYF
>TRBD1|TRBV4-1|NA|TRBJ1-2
TGCGCCAGCAGCCATCGGGGGCTCCAACAGGGGCTTCTCAACTATGGCTACACCTTC
CASSHRGLQQGLLNYGYTF
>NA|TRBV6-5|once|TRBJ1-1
TGTGCCAGCCAACCCCGAGGGGGGGCGATTGAAGCTTTCTTT
CASQPRGGAIEAFF
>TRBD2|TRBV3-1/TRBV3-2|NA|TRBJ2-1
TGTGCCAGCAGCCAAGGATCGCTAGCGGGGGGGAGCTCCTACAATGAGCAGTTCTTC
CASSQGSLAGGSSYNEQFF
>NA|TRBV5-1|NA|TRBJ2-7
TGCGCCAGCAGCTTGCTCGCGGGGAGTACCTACGAGCAGTACTTC
CASSLLAGSTYEQYF
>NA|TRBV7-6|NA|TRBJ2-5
TGTGCCAGCGGGCTAGCTGCGTCCCAAGAGACCCAGTACTTC
CASGLAASQETQYF
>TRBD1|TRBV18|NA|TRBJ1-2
TGTGCCAGCTCACCTGGACAGGGGAAAGGCTATGGCTACACCTTC
CASSPGQGKGYGYTF
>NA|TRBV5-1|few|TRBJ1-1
TGCGCCAGCAAAAGGATAGGGGGTCCGGTGAACACTGAAGCTTTCTTT
CASKRIGGPVNTEAFF
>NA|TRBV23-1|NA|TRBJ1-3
TGCGCCAGCAGTCAAGGAGGGTTCCTCTCTGGAAACACCATATATTTT
CASSQGGFLSGNTIYF
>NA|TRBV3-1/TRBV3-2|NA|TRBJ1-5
TGTGCCAGCAGCCAAGCCGTGAGTCAGCCCCAGCATTTT
CASSQAVSQPQHF
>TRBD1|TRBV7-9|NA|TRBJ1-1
TGTGCCAGCAGCCGAGGACAGGGGGCGACTGAAGCTTTCTTT
CASSRGQGATEAFF